The clone carrying this T cell receptor (beta chain) was found a few times. Its target is unknown. Repertoires were generated with immunoSEQ multiplex PCR, while TCRdb's copy carries only in-frame clones and drops some. The sample includes about 8,900 clones, around 70% seen only once; the top ten take approximately 27%. V dropped 5 bases and J dropped 1 base, with 20 bases sitting between them. Germline lookup yields CDR1 MDHEN and CDR2 SYDVKM. There are 17 residues in the CDR3. The entry originates in a study of OX40 agonist ivuxolimab in advanced cancers. Study in general: Ivuxolimab doses were 0.01, 0.1, 0.3, 1.5, 3 or 10 mg/kg every 2 weeks. The study's findings and limits: Among patients with partial responses at 0.1-3.0 mg/kg, clonal expansion was among the lowest.

This sequence joins TRBV28 and TRBJ1-1; a possible D gene is TRBD1 (5 bases). The TCR originated in an adult with an advanced solid tumor such as melanoma, head and neck, liver or kidney cancer. The sample in question was CD4+ or CD8+ T cells sorted from blood, obtained in a trial of the OX40 agonist ivuxolimab. CDR3: CASSPIEASQGNTEAFF. The CDR3, as DNA: TGTGCCAGCAGTCCCATTGAGGCGTCGCAGGGGAACACTGAAGCTTTCTTT.